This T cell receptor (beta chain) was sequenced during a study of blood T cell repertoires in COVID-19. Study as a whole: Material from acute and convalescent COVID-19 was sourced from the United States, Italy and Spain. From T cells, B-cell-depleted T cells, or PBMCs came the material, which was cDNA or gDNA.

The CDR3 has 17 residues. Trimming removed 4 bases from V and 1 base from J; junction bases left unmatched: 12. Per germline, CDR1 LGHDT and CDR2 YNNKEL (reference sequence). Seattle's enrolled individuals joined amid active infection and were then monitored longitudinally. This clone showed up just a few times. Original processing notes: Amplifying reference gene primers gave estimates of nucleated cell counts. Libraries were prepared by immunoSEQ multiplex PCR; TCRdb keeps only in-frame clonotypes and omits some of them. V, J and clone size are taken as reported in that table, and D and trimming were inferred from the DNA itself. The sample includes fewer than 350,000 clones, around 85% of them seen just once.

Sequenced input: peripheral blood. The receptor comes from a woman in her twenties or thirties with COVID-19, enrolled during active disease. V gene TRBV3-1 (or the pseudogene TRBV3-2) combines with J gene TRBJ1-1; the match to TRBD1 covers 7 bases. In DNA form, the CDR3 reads TGTGCCAGCAGCCCCTTATTAGGACAGGCCAGGAACACTGAAGCTTTCTTT. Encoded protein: CASSPLLGQARNTEAFF.